These 28 T cell receptor beta chains were sequenced from one sample in a study of identical twins. TCRdb reprocessed the 5' RACE reads with MiXCR, giving one entry per CDR3 protein. The sample has roughly 720,000 distinct CDR3 sequences, 18% seen once. These data are also associated with another study on T cells expressing NK-cell markers.

The sequencing sample was made of PBMCs. The receptors stem from a woman aged 18-30 years in good health.

This clonotype was seen more than once but under ten times. This chain joins TRBV10-3 and TRBJ2-3; 11 bases agree with TRBD2. Unmatched junction bases numbered 8, after V lost 6 bases and J lost 6 bases. CDR1 is ENHRY and CDR2 is SYGVKD in the germline V gene. The CDR3 covers 15 residues. The CDR3 coding sequence is TGTGCCATCAGCTTAGCGGGAGGGGTGACGGATACGCAGTATTTT. It encodes CAISLAGGVTDTQYF.

This clonotype has more than one count but fewer than ten. The gene calls are TRBV20-1 and TRBJ2-1; the match to TRBD2 covers 9 bases. The CDR3 loop spans 16 amino acids. Germline loops: CDR1 DFQATT, CDR2 SNEGSKA (reference sequence). J was trimmed by 0 bases and V by 8 bases; bases with no gene match: 11. The DNA for the CDR3 is TGCAGTACCGGTAGGGCGGGAGGGCCCTCCTACAATGAGCAGTTCTTC. Protein: CSTGRAGGPSYNEQFF.

This clonotype was seen a handful of times. One end of the junction varies from germline; a read error may be responsible. The chain is built from TRBV7-7 and TRBJ2-1; possible D gene TRBD2, 6 bases. Germline-derived CDR1 and CDR2 are SSHAT and FNYEAQ (reference sequence). The CDR3 has 13 residues. CDR3 nucleotide sequence: TGTGCTAGCAGCCCAACCCTCGCGGGGGAGCAGTTCTTC. Its translation: CASSPTLAGEQFF.

This chain joins TRBV11-1 and TRBJ2-3, with TRBD2 matching 9 bases. V was pared by 5 bases and J by 9 bases, with 18 bases of the junction left unmatched. The CDR3 covers 17 residues. Germline lookup yields CDR1 SGHAT and CDR2 FQDESV (reference sequence). The CDR3 nucleotides are TGTGCCAGCAGCCCCAAGATCGCGGGAGGGCCAGGGAGGACGCAGTATTTT. Translated, it gives CASSPKIAGGPGRTQYF.

In its sample, this clonotype was seen a few times. The rearrangement joins TRBV20-1 to TRBJ2-3; the D is unclear. The V gene's germline CDR1 is DFQATT and CDR2 SNEGSKA (reference sequence). The ends were cut back, 0 bases at V and 7 bases at J, with 8 bases in the middle. The CDR3 length is 12 residues. The CDR3 region is CSAREPGNTQYF. CDR3 coding DNA: TGCAGTGCTAGAGAACCCGGAAATACGCAGTATTTT.

This clonotype was detected many times. V and J are TRBV14 and TRBJ2-1; TRBD1 agrees at 8 bases. Germline CDR1 and CDR2: SGHDN and FVKESK. Trimming took 5 bases from V and 4 from J; bases not matched to a gene: 16. The CDR3 runs 18 residues. Here the CDR3 DNA reads TGTGCCAGCAGCAAGGGGGACAGGAGGGGCCCCGAGTACAATGAGCAGTTCTTC. Its protein product is CASSKGDRRGPEYNEQFF.

V and J are TRBV10-3 and TRBJ2-3; TRBD2 is a possible D gene (6 bases). The germline CDR1 and CDR2 sequences are ENHRY and SYGVKD. V gave up 5 bases and J gave up 2 bases, with 8 bases separating them. There are 13 residues in the CDR3. CDR3 in amino acids: CAISTGDTDTQYF. Written as DNA, the CDR3 is TGTGCCATCAGTACGGGAGACACAGATACGCAGTATTTT.

The chain uses TRBV10-3 and TRBJ1-5; D not certain. In germline, CDR1 is ENHRY, CDR2 SYGVKD. V was shortened by 5 bases and J by 3 bases, with 5 bases between the two germline ends. The CDR3 loop spans 12 amino acids. The CDR3 protein is CAISPHNQPQHF. DNA for the CDR3: TGTGCCATCAGTCCGCACAATCAGCCCCAGCATTTT.

This clonotype was seen more than once but under ten times. V and J are TRBV10-3 and TRBJ1-2; unclear D gene. V shed 2 bases and J shed 6 bases, with 10 bases lying between them. The CDR3 is made up of 13 amino acids. From germline, CDR1 is ENHRY and CDR2 SYGVKD. In nucleotides, the CDR3 is TGTGCCATCAGTGAGCCGGTCTTCGATGGCTACACCTTC. This sequence encodes CAISEPVFDGYTF.

The chain is built from TRBV4-1 and TRBJ2-3; D gene ambiguous. From germline, CDR1 is MGHRA and CDR2 YSYEKL. V was trimmed by 0 bases and J by 6 bases, leaving 10 bases between them. This CDR3 is 14 amino acids long. Here the CDR3 reads CASSQEVHSDTQYF. The CDR3 DNA follows: TGCGCCAGCAGCCAAGAAGTGCACAGTGATACGCAGTATTTT.

Only a few counts were recorded for this clonotype. The V gene is TRBV11-2, the J gene TRBJ2-7; TRBD2 is a possible D gene (6 bases). The CDR3 consists of 17 residues. The V gene's germline CDR1 is SGHAT and CDR2 FQNNGV. V was shortened by 1 base and J by 2 bases, with 18 bases between the two germline ends. The CDR3 protein is CASSLGSTWGVTYEQYF. CDR3 bases: TGTGCCAGCAGCTTAGGCTCCACCTGGGGGGTAACCTACGAGCAGTACTTC. The full variable domain, completed using reference TRBV11-2 and TRBJ2-7, is EAGVAQSPRYKIIEKRQSVAFWCNPISGHATLYWYQQILGQGPKLLIQFQNNGVVDDSQLPKDRFSAERLKGVDSTLKIQPAKLEDSAVYLCASSLGSTWGVTYEQYFGPGTRLTVT.

The chain joins TRBV7-2 to TRBJ2-3, with 8 bases aligning to TRBD2. Per the germline V gene, CDR1 is SGHTA and CDR2 is FQGNSA. With V trimmed by 1 base and J by 2 bases, 8 bases remained unmatched. This CDR3 has 17 residues. The CDR3 nucleotides read TGTGCCAGCAGCTTAGGTCCCAGCGGGAGCACCACAGATACGCAGTATTTT. Protein: CASSLGPSGSTTDTQYF.

This clonotype occurred a few times. This rearrangement joins TRBV25-1 to TRBJ1-5, with D tentatively TRBD1 (5 bases). The V end was cut by 3 bases, the J end by 7 bases, with 10 bases between. This CDR3 comprises 13 residues. The germline CDR1 and CDR2 sequences are MGHDK and SYGVNS. CDR3 region: CASSDREPQPQHF. CDR3 sequence (DNA): TGTGCCAGCAGTGACAGGGAACCGCAGCCCCAGCATTTT.

This clonotype was observed a handful of times. The chain employs TRBV12-3 or TRBV12-4 and TRBJ1-1; D not resolved. V lost 7 bases and J lost 5, with 14 bases in between. CDR3 size: 13 residues. The CDR3 loop is CASTKEWRTEAFF. The CDR3 bases are TGTGCCAGCACTAAAGAATGGAGGACTGAAGCTTTCTTT.

This chain connects TRBV3-1 to TRBJ2-2, with D hard to call. The germline V and J ends were trimmed by 5 bases and 5 bases, with 15 bases remaining between them. This CDR3 is 15 amino acids long. The V gene's germline CDR1 is LGHDT and CDR2 YNNKEL (reference sequence). The CDR3: CASSMAETSTGELFF. The CDR3, as DNA: TGTGCCAGCAGCATGGCCGAGACTTCAACCGGGGAGCTGTTTTTT.

V is TRBV2 and J is TRBJ2-7, with D maybe TRBD1 (6 bases). Germline V CDR1 and CDR2: SNHLY, FYNNEI. Deletions cut 3 bases from V and 3 bases from J, with 18 bases between. The CDR3 loop spans 16 amino acids. The CDR3 DNA reads as TGTGCCAGCAGTGATTTGGCAGGGGTCCTCAACTACGAGCAGTACTTC. Its translation: CASSDLAGVLNYEQYF. The entire variable domain, with the rest obtained from reference TRBV2 and TRBJ2-7, is as follows: EPEVTQTPSHQVTQMGQEVILRCVPISNHLYFYWYRQILGQKVEFLVSFYNNEISEKSEIFDDQFSVERPDGSNFTLKIRSTKLEDSAMYFCASSDLAGVLNYEQYFGPGTRLTVT.

Ten or more counts support this clonotype. One end of the junction fails to match germline, which may point to a read error. The genes are TRBV5-1 and TRBJ1-1; perhaps TRBD1 as D (6 bases). The germline V gene has CDR1 SGHRS and CDR2 YFSETQ. This CDR3 comprises 14 residues. The DNA for the CDR3 is TGTGCCAGCAGTTCAAGGGGGGGGAACACTGAAGCTTTCTTT. Amino acids: CASSSRGGNTEAFF.

This clonotype has only a few counts. The chain has TRBV27 and TRBJ2-6; D is ambiguous. This CDR3 is 18 amino acids long. V shed 2 bases and J shed 2 bases, with 16 bases lying between them. The V gene's germline CDR1 is MNHEY and CDR2 SMNVEV (reference sequence). The CDR3 DNA reads as TGTGCCAGCAGTTTAGTCGGTGGTGGCGGAGCTGGGGCCAACGTCCTGACTTTC. As protein: CASSLVGGGGAGANVLTF. Drawing the rest from reference TRBV27 and TRBJ2-6, the complete variable domain is EAQVTQNPRYLITVTGKKLTVTCSQNMNHEYMSWYRQDPGLGLRQIYYSMNVEVTDKGDVPEGYKVSRKEKRNFPLILESPSPNQTSLYFCASSLVGGGGAGANVLTFGAGSRLTVL.

This clonotype has a handful of counts. J is TRBJ2-7 and V is TRBV20-1, with D perhaps given as TRBD1 or TRBD2 (5 bases each). Per germline, CDR1 DFQATT and CDR2 SNEGSKA (reference sequence). The CDR3 runs 14 residues. Trimming removed 0 bases at V and 0 bases at J, with 9 bases between. This chain's CDR3 is CSARDPGSSYEQYF. The CDR3 nucleotides are TGCAGTGCTAGAGATCCAGGGAGCTCCTACGAGCAGTACTTC.

The rearrangement uses TRBV6-2 or TRBV6-3 and TRBJ2-7, with D unclear. Per germline, CDR1 MNHEY and CDR2 SVGEGT. The CDR3 runs to 14 residues. The V end lost 6 bases, the J end lost 0 bases, and 12 bases lay between the germline ends. The CDR3 protein is CASSPGWASYEQYF. CDR3 DNA sequence: TGTGCCAGCAGCCCTGGCTGGGCCTCCTACGAGCAGTACTTC.

This clonotype was counted between two and nine times. The V and J genes are TRBV20-1 and TRBJ2-1, with a weak D call TRBD1 (5 bases). The CDR3 runs to 12 residues. Germline assignment: CDR1 DFQATT and CDR2 SNEGSKA (reference sequence). The V end lost 5 bases, the J end lost 3 bases, and 8 bases lay between the germline ends. The CDR3 sequence is CSAARVYNEQFF. As DNA, the CDR3 is TGCAGTGCTGCCAGGGTCTACAATGAGCAGTTCTTC.

The chain has TRBV20-1 and TRBJ1-1; a possible D gene is TRBD1 (5 bases). Germline CDR1 is DFQATT and CDR2 is SNEGSKA (reference sequence). This CDR3 spans 14 amino acids. Trimming stripped 0 bases from V and 4 bases from J, with 12 bases between. CDR3 loop: CSARDKGLVTEAFF. The CDR3 DNA reads TGCAGTGCTAGAGATAAGGGACTTGTCACTGAAGCTTTCTTT.

This sequence joins TRBV6-1 and TRBJ1-2; 9 bases match TRBD1. The junction had 17 bases not matched to a gene; V was cut back by 7 bases and J by 8 bases. The germline V gene encodes CDR1 MNHNS and CDR2 SASEGT. The CDR3 is 16 amino acids. CDR3 sequence reads: CASKPGQGVNGGGYTF. The CDR3 DNA sequence: TGTGCCAGCAAGCCGGGACAGGGCGTCAACGGGGGAGGCTACACCTTC.

This clonotype was seen only a few times. This chain joins TRBV12-3 or TRBV12-4 and TRBJ2-4, with a tentative D call TRBD1 (5 bases). The CDR3 runs 13 residues. With 7 bases removed from V and 6 bases from J, the gap between germline ends came to 13 bases. Here the CDR3 reads CASIGVGGNIQYF. The DNA of the CDR3 is TGTGCCAGCATAGGGGTAGGCGGAAACATTCAGTACTTC.

The chain is built from TRBV9 and TRBJ1-1, with a tentative D call TRBD1 (5 bases). This CDR3 has 14 amino acids. V lost 0 bases and J lost 4, with 10 bases in between. CDR1 and CDR2 (germline): SGDLS, YYNGEE. Written as DNA, the CDR3 is TGTGCCAGCAGCGTAGCCGGGGGTTTCACTGAAGCTTTCTTT. Amino acid sequence: CASSVAGGFTEAFF.

Ten or more counts support this clonotype. The rearrangement links TRBV20-1 to TRBJ1-2; 10 bases are a match to TRBD1. V lost 5 bases and J lost 6; bases outside the gene matches: 15. The CDR3 is 16 amino acids. Germline CDR1 reads DFQATT; CDR2 reads SNEGSKA (reference sequence). For the CDR3, the DNA is TGCAGTGCTCACCCCCCGGGACAGGGGAGGGTGAATGGCTACACCTTC. This gives the protein CSAHPPGQGRVNGYTF.

The gene calls are TRBV5-1 and TRBJ2-6; 9 bases align to TRBD1. Germline-derived CDR1 and CDR2 are SGHRS and YFSETQ. V trimming: 5 bases; J trimming: 0 bases; junction bases outside the gene matches: 9. The CDR3 length is 18 residues. DNA of the CDR3: TGCGCCAGCAGGCTCTGGGGGACAGGGACCTCTGGGGCCAACGTCCTGACTTTC. This sequence encodes CASRLWGTGTSGANVLTF.

This clonotype was observed a few times. The V and J genes are TRBV7-2 and TRBJ2-2, with unresolved D. Germline values: CDR1 SGHTA, CDR2 FQGNSA. V was cut by 1 base and J by 2 bases, with 8 bases left in between. The CDR3 spans 15 residues. CDR3 loop: CASSLVDGNTGELFF. The DNA for the CDR3 is TGTGCCAGCAGCTTAGTTGACGGAAACACCGGGGAGCTGTTTTTT.